This T cell receptor beta chain appears in the sequencing data of a study of cytomegalovirus exposure and HLA in healthy donors. Primers for the PCR totalled 60 Vbeta and 13 Jbeta. Generated by immunoSEQ multiplex PCR, the TCRdb table keeps only in-frame clones and is missing some. Of roughly 170,000 clones in the sample, around 84% were seen once. CDR3 length: 11 amino acids. Germline V CDR1 and CDR2: SGHRS, YFSETQ. V was cut by 6 bases and J by 7 bases, with 8 bases left in between. General observations from the study: Later on, analysis showed that most CMV-associated TCR beta chains appeared to be HLA-restricted. With high specificity and sensitivity, the classifier reportedly diagnosed cytomegalovirus status. HLA allele associations emerged for 16,951 TCR beta sequences in a later analysis, at 0.05 false discovery rate. Later analysis identified several of the most significant clusters that appeared linked to common viral pathogens.

About this clone: The antigen remains undetermined.

The rearrangement uses TRBV5-1 and TRBJ2-1, with D unresolved. Sequenced: PBMCs. The clonotype originates from a girl aged 2 to 10 in good health and CMV-seropositive. This CDR3 is CASTEANEQFF. The CDR3, as DNA: TGCGCCAGCACCGAGGCGAATGAGCAGTTCTTC.